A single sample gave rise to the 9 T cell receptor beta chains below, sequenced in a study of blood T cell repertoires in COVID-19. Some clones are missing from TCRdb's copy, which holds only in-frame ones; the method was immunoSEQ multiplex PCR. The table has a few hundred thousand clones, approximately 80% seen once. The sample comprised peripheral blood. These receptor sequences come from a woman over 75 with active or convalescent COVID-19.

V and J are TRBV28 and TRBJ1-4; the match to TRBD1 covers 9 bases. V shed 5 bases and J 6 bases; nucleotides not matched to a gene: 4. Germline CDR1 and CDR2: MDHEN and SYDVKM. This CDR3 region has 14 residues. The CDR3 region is CASSMGQGDEKLFF. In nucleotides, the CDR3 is TGTGCCAGCAGTATGGGACAGGGCGATGAAAAACTGTTTTTT.

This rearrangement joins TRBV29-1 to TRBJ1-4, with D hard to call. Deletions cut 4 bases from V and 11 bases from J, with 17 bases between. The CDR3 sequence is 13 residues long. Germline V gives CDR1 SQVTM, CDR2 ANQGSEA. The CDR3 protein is CSVVYQAPGKLFF. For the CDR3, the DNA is TGCAGCGTTGTGTATCAGGCTCCCGGCAAACTGTTTTTT.

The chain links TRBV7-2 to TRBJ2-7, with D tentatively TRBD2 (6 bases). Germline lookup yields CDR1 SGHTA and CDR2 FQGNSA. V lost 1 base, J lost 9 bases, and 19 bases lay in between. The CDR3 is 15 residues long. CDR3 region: CASSLGPGEARAQYF. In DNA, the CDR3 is TGTGCCAGCAGCTTAGGCCCGGGGGAAGCACGGGCGCAGTACTTC.

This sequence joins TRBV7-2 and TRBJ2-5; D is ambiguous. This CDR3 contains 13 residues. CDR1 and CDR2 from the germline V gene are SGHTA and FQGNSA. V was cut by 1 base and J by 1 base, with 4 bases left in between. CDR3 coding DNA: TGTGCCAGCAGCTTAGGTCTCCAAGAGACCCAGTACTTC. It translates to CASSLGLQETQYF. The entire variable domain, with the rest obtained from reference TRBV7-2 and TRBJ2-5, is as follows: GAGVSQSPSNKVTEKGKDVELRCDPISGHTALYWYRQSLGQGLEFLIYFQGNSAPDKSGLPSDRFSAERTGGSVSTLTIQRTQQEDSAVYLCASSLGLQETQYFGPGTRLLVL.

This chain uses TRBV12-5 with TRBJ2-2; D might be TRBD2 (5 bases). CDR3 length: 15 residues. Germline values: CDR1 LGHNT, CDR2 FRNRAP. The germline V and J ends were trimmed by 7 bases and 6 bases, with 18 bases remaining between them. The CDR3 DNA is TGTGCTAGTGCTCTGGGCGAGGGTAGGCCCGGGGAGCTGTTTTTT. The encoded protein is CASALGEGRPGELFF.

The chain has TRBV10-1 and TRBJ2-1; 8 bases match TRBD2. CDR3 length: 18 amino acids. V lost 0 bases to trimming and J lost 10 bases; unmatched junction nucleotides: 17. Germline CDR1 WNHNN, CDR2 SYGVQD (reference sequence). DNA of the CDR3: TGCGCCAGCAGTGAGTCCGGGTTTGGCACTAGCGGAGGTCTGGAGCAGTTCTTC. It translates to CASSESGFGTSGGLEQFF.

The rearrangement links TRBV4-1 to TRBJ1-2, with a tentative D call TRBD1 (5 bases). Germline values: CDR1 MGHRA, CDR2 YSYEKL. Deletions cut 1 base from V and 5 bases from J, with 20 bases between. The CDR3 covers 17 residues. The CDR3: CASSQALGTGARYGYTF. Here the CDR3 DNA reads TGCGCCAGCAGCCAAGCCTTAGGCACAGGAGCTAGGTATGGCTACACCTTC.

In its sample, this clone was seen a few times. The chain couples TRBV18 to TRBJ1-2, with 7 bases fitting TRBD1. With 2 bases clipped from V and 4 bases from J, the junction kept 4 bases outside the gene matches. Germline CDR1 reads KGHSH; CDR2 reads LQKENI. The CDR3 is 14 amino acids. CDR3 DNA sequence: TGTGCCAGCTCACCATTGGCAGGGGGCTATGGCTACACCTTC. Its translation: CASSPLAGGYGYTF.

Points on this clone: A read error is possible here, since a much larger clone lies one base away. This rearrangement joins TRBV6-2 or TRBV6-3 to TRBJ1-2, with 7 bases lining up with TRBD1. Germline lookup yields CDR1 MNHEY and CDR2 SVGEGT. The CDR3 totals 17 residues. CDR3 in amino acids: CASSDSLETGINYGYTF. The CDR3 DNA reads TGTGCCAGCAGTGACTCCCTCGAGACAGGGATCAACTATGGCTACACCTTC.